This TCR beta chain derives from a study of technical replicates of blood from a few donors. TCRdb keeps only in-frame clones here, not all; method: immunoSEQ multiplex PCR. The table has around 100,000 clones, 90% to 97% seen once. Germline V gives CDR1 MNHEY, CDR2 SMNVEV (reference sequence). Trimming stripped 6 bases from V and 1 base from J, with 9 bases between. This CDR3 region has 13 residues. This TCR was sampled from a human donor in good health. The chain carries TRBV27 and TRBJ1-1; D is uncertain. Material for sequencing was T cells isolated from PBMCs. Here the CDR3 reads CASSWAKNTEAFF. CDR3 nucleotides: TGTGCCAGCAGCTGGGCGAAGAACACTGAAGCTTTCTTT.